This TCR beta chain was sequenced for a study of blood T cell repertoires in COVID-19. The wider study: T cells, B-cell-depleted T cells, or PBMCs provided the cDNA or gDNA that served as material.

V gave up 1 base and J gave up 4 bases, with 11 bases separating them. The CDR3 is 15 residues long. CDR1 and CDR2 (germline): SGHVS, FQNEAQ. Method: immunoSEQ multiplex PCR; TCRdb's copy keeps in-frame clones and lacks some. This sample has about half a million clones; approximately 83% occur once, and the top ten carry roughly 3.2%. The material sequenced was peripheral blood. The chain is built from TRBV7-8 and TRBJ1-3, with TRBD1 as a possible D gene (6 bases). The receptor's source is a human donor in a cohort sampled during active COVID-19. The CDR3 loop reads CASSLDPGAGNTIYF. DNA of the CDR3: TGTGCCAGCAGCTTAGATCCAGGGGCAGGAAACACCATATATTTT.